This entry is about one T cell receptor (beta chain). TCRdb reprocessed the reads with MiXCR, giving one entry per CDR3 protein. The profile covers around 350,000 distinct CDR3 sequences, with roughly 18% appearing a single time and approximately 8% taken by the ten largest. This specimen belongs to a study of T cell repertoires in cytomegalovirus infection. Germline lookup yields CDR1 SGHDN and CDR2 FVKESK. Between the trimmed V and J ends, which lost 0 bases and 5 bases, there was a span of 12 bases. The CDR3 loop spans 15 amino acids. Sequencing was done on a sample of PBMCs. This sequence joins TRBV14 and TRBJ2-3; possibly TRBD2 for D (5 bases). The clonotype was recovered from a human donor in good health (CMV status not recorded). Some clones in this sample may be carry-over from other donors' samples. DNA of the CDR3: TGTGCCAGCAGCCAAGATCCTAGCCCCTTAGATACGCAGTATTTT. The encoded protein is CASSQDPSPLDTQYF.